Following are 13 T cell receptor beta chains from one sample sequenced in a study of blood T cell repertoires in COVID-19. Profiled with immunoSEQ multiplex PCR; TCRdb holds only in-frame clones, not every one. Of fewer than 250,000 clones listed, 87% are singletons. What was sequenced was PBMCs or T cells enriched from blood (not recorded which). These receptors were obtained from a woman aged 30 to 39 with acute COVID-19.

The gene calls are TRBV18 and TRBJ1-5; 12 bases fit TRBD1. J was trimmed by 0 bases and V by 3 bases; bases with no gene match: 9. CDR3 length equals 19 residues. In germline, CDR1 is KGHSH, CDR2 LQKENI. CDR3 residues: CASSPTGTGGAFSNQPQHF. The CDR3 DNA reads TGTGCCAGCTCACCCACCGGGACAGGGGGCGCGTTTAGCAATCAGCCCCAGCATTTT.

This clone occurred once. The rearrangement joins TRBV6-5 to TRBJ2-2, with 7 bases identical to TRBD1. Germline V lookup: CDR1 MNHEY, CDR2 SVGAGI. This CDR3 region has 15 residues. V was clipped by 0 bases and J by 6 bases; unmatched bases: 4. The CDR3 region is CASSYSPGTAGELFF. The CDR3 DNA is TGTGCCAGCAGTTACTCTCCCGGGACAGCCGGGGAGCTGTTTTTT.

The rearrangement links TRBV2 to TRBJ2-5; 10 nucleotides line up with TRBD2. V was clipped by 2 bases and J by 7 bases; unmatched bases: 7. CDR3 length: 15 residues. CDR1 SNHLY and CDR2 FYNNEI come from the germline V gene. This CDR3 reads CASSEWSSGGGTQYF. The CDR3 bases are TGTGCCAGCAGTGAATGGTCTAGCGGGGGAGGGACCCAGTACTTC. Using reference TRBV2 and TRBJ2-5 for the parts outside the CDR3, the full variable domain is EPEVTQTPSHQVTQMGQEVILRCVPISNHLYFYWYRQILGQKVEFLVSFYNNEISEKSEIFDDQFSVERPDGSNFTLKIRSTKLEDSAMYFCASSEWSSGGGTQYFGPGTRLLVL.

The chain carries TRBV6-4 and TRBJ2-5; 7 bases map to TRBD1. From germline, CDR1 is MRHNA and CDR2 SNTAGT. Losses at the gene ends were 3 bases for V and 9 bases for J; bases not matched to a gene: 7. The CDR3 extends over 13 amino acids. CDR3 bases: TGTGCCAGCAGTGATTTTCCAGGGGGTTCCCAGTACTTC. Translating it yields CASSDFPGGSQYF.

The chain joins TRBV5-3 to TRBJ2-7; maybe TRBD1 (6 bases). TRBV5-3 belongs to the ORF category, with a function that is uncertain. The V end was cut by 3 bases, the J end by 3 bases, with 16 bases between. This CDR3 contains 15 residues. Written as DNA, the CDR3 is TGTGCCAGAAGCTGCCAGGGGTTTACGGGCTACGAGCAGTACTTC. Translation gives CARSCQGFTGYEQYF.

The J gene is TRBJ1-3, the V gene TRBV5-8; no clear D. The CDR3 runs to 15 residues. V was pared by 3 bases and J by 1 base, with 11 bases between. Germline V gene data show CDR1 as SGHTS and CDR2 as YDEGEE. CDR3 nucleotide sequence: TGTGCCAGCAGCTACCCGACAAATTCTGGAAACACCATATATTTT. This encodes CASSYPTNSGNTIYF.

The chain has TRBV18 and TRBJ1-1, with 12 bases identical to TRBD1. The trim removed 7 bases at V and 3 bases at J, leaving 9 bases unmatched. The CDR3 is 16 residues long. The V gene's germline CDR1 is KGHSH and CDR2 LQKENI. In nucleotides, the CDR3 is TGTGCCAGCTTCCGGGACAGGGGGCGCGGAGACACTGAAGCTTTCTTT. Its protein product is CASFRDRGRGDTEAFF. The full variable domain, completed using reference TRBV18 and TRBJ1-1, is NAGVMQNPRHLVRRRGQEARLRCSPMKGHSHVYWYRQLPEEGLKFMVYLQKENIIDESGMPKERFSAEFPKEGPSILRIQQVVRGDSAAYFCASFRDRGRGDTEAFFGQGTRLTVV.

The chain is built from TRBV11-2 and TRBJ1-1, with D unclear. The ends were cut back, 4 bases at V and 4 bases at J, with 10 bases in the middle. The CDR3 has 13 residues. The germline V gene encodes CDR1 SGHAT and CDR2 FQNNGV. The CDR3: CASSYGRGTEAFF. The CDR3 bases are TGTGCCAGCAGCTACGGACGGGGCACTGAAGCTTTCTTT.

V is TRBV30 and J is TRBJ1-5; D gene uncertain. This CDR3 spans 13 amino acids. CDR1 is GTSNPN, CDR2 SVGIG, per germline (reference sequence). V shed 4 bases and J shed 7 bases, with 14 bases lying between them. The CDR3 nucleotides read TGTGCCTGGAATGAGAGGGTAGGACAGCCCCAGCATTTT. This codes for CAWNERVGQPQHF.

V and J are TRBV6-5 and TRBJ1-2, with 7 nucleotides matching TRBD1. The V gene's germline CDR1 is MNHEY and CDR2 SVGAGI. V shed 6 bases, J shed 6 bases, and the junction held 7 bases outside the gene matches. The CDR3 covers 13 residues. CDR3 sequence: CASSRQGGNGYTF. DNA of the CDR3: TGTGCCAGCAGCAGACAGGGTGGAAATGGCTACACCTTC.

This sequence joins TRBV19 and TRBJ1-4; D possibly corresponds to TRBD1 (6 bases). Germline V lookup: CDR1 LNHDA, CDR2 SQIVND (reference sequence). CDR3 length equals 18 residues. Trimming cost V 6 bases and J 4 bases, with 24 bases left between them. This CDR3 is CASRHPRGGAGDNEKLFF. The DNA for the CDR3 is TGTGCCAGTAGGCACCCCCGAGGCGGCGCAGGGGATAATGAAAAACTGTTTTTT. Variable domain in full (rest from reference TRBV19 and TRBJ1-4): DGGITQSPKYLFRKEGQNVTLSCEQNLNHDAMYWYRQDPGQGLRLIYYSQIVNDFQKGDIAEGYSVSREKKESFPLTVTSAQKNPTAFYLCASRHPRGGAGDNEKLFFGSGTQLSVL.

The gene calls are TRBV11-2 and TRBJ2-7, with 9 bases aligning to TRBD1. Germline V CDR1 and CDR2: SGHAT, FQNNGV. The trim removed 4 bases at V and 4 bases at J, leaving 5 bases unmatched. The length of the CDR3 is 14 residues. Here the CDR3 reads CASSWGTGMYEQYF. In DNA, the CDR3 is TGTGCCAGCAGCTGGGGGACAGGGATGTACGAGCAGTACTTC.

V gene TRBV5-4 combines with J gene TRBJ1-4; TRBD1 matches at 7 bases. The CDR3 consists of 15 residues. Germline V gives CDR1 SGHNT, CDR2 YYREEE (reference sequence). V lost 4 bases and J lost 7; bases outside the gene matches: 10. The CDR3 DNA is TGTGCCAGCAGCCCAAACAGGGGTGGTCTTGAAAAACTGTTTTTT. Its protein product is CASSPNRGGLEKLFF. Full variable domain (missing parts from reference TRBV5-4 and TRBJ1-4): ETGVTQSPTHLIKTRGQQVTLRCSSQSGHNTVSWYQQALGQGPQFIFQYYREEENGRGNFPPRFSGLQFPNYSSELNVNALELDDSALYLCASSPNRGGLEKLFFGSGTQLSVL.